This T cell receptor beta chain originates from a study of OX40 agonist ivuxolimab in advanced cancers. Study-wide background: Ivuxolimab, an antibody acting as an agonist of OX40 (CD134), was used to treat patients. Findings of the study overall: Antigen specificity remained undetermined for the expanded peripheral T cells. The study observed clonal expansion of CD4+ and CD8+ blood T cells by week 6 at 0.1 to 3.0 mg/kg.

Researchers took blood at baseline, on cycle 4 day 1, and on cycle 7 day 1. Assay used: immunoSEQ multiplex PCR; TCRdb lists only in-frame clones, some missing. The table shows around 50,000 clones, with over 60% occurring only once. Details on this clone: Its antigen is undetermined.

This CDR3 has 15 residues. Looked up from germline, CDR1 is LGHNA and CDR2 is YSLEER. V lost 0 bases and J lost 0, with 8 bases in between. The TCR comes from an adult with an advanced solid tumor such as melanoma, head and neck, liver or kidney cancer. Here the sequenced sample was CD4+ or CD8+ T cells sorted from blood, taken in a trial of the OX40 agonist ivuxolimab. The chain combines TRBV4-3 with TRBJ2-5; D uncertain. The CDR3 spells CASSQDGRDQETQYF. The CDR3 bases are TGCGCCAGCAGCCAAGACGGTCGGGACCAAGAGACCCAGTACTTC.